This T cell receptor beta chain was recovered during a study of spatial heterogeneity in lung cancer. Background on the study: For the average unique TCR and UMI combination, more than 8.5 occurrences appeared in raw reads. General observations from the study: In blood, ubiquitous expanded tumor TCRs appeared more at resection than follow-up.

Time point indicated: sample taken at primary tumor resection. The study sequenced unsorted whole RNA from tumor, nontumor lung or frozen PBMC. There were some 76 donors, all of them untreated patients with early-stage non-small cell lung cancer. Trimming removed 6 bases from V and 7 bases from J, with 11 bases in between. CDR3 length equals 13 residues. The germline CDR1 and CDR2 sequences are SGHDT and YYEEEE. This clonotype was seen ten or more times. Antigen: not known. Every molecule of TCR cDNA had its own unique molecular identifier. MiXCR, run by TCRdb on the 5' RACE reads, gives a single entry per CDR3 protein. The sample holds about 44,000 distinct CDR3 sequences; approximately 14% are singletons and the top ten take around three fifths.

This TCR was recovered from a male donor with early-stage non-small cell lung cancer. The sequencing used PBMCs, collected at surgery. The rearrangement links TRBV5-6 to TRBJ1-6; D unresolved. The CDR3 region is CASKKLRNSPLHF. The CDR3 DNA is TGTGCCAGCAAAAAGCTAAGGAATTCACCCCTCCACTTT.